The TCR beta chain under discussion was sequenced for a study of T cells in Graves' hyperthyroidism and ophthalmopathy. This CDR3 is built from 15 residues. From germline, CDR1 is SGHDT and CDR2 YYEEEE. The ends were cut back, 1 base at V and 5 bases at J, with 14 bases in the middle. TCR beta CDR3 regions were amplified from RNA. First-round RT-PCR targeting the TCR CDR3 was performed with the HTBI primer set. A single record per CDR3 protein comes from TCRdb applying MiXCR to the multiplex PCR reads. Among around 420,000 distinct CDR3 sequences, approximately 15% were seen once, and the ten largest hold roughly 7.4%. This clonotype occurred many times.

The rearrangement joins TRBV5-6 to TRBJ2-3; tentatively, D is TRBD2 (6 bases). The sequence was collected from a woman younger than 35 with Graves' hyperthyroidism. Sequenced: blood. The CDR3 protein is CASSLSAGPGDTQYF. The CDR3 coding sequence is TGTGCCAGCAGCTTGTCGGCGGGACCGGGAGATACGCAGTATTTT.